This T cell receptor (beta chain) was sequenced in a study of CD8 T cells in Susac syndrome. CDR1 is SNHLY, CDR2 FYNNEI, per germline. The CDR3 totals 17 residues. Trimming stripped 1 base from V and 2 bases from J, with 17 bases between. The RNA, about 0.5 to 1 ug, was put through reverse transcription using random hexamers. Amplification of TCR beta CDR3 used immunoSEQ multiplex PCR across 54 Vbeta and 13 Jbeta. TCRdb re-derived calls from the immunoSEQ multiplex PCR reads in MiXCR, one entry per CDR3 protein. The sample holds around 71,000 distinct CDR3 sequences, over 95% seen once. The sample comprised CD4+ T cells from PBMCs. This rearrangement joins TRBV2 to TRBJ1-1, with D possibly matching TRBD1 (5 bases). The receptor was derived from a human donor with multiple sclerosis. The CDR3 coding sequence is TGTGCCAGCAGTGAAGGGGACGACGGCCTAGGAAACACTGAAGCTTTCTTT. Translated: CASSEGDDGLGNTEAFF.